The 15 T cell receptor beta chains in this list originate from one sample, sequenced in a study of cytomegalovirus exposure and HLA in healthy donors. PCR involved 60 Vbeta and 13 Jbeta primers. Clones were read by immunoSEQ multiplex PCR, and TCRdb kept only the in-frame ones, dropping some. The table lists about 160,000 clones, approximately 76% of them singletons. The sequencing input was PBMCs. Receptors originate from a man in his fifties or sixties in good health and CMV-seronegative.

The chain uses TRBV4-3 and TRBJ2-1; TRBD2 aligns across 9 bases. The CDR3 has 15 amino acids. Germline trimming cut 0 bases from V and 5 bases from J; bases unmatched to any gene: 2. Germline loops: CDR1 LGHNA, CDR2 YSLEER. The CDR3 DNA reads TGCGCCAGCAGCCAAGAAGGCGGGAGGGACAATGAGCAGTTCTTC. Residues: CASSQEGGRDNEQFF.

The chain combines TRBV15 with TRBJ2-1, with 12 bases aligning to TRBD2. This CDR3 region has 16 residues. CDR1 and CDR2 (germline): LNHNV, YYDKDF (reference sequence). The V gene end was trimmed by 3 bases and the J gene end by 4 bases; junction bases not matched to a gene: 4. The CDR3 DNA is TGTGCCACCAGCAGTCTAGCGGGGGGGACTTACAATGAGCAGTTCTTC. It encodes CATSSLAGGTYNEQFF.

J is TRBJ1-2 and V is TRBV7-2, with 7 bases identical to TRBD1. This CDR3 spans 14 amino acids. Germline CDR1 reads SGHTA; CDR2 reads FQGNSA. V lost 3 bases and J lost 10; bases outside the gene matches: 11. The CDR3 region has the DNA TGTGCCAGCAGCTTCACCTCCCTGGGACAGTACTACACCTTC. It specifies CASSFTSLGQYYTF.

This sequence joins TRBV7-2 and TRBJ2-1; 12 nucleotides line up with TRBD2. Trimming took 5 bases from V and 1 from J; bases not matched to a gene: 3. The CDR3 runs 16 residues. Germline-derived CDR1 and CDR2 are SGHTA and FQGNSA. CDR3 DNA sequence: TGTGCCAGCAGCAGACTAGCGGGAGTTTCCTACAATGAGCAGTTCTTC. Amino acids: CASSRLAGVSYNEQFF.

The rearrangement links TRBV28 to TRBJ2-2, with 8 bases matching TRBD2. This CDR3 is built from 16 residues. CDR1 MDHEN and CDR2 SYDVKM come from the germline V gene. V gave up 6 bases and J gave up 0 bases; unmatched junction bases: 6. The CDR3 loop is CASRRPGLANTGELFF. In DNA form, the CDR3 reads TGTGCCAGCAGAAGACCGGGACTAGCGAACACCGGGGAGCTGTTTTTT.

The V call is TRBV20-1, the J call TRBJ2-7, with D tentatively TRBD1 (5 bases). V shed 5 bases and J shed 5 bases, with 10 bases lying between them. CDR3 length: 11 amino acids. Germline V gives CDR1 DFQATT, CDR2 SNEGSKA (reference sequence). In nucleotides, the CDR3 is TGCAGTGCTGCTCAGGGTCACGAGCAGTACTTC. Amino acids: CSAAQGHEQYF.

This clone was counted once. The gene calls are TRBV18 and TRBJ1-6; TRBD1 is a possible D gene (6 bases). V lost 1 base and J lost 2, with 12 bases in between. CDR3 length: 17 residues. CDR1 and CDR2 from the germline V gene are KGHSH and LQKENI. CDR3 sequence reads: CASSPQQGGTYNSPLHF. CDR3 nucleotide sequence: TGTGCCAGCTCACCACAACAGGGCGGAACCTATAATTCACCCCTCCACTTT.

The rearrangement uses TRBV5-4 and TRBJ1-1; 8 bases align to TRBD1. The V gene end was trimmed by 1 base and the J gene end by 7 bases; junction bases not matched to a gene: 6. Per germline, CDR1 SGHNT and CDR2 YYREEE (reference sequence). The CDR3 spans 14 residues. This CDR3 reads CASSLSGGGGEAFF. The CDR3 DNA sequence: TGTGCCAGCAGCTTGTCAGGGGGCGGTGGTGAAGCTTTCTTT. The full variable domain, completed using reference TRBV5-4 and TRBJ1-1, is ETGVTQSPTHLIKTRGQQVTLRCSSQSGHNTVSWYQQALGQGPQFIFQYYREEENGRGNFPPRFSGLQFPNYSSELNVNALELDDSALYLCASSLSGGGGEAFFGQGTRLTVV.

The CDR3 loop is CASSVRSTSGPYEQYF. The CDR3 nucleotides read TGTGCCAGCAGCGTACGGTCCACTAGCGGCCCCTACGAGCAGTACTTC. This chain links TRBV9 with TRBJ2-7, with 8 bases identical to TRBD2. Trimming took 1 base from V and 2 from J; bases not matched to a gene: 8. The CDR3 is made up of 16 amino acids. The germline CDR1 and CDR2 sequences are SGDLS and YYNGEE.

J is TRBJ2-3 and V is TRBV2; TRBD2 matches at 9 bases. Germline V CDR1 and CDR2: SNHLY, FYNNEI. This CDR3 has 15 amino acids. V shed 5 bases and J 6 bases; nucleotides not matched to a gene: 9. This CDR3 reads CASSFLAGDADTQYF. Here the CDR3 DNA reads TGTGCCAGCAGTTTTTTAGCGGGAGATGCCGATACGCAGTATTTT.

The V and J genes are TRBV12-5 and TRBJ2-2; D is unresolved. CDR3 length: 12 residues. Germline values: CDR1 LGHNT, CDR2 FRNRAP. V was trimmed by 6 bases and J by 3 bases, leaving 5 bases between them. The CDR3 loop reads CASGRDTGELFF. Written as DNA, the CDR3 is TGTGCTAGTGGGAGAGACACCGGGGAGCTGTTTTTT. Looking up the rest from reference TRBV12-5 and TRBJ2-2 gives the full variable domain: DARVTQTPRHKVTEMGQEVTMRCQPILGHNTVFWYRQTMMQGLELLAYFRNRAPLDDSGMPKDRFSAEMPDATLATLKIQPSEPRDSAVYFCASGRDTGELFFGEGSRLTVL.

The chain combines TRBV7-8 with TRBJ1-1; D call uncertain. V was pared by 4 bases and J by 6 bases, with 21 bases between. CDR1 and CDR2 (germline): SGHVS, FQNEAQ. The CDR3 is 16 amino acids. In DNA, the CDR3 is TGTGCCAGCAGCTCGCCGACGGTAGGTGAGACTGCTGAAGCTTTCTTT. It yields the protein CASSSPTVGETAEAFF.

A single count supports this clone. In DNA form, the CDR3 reads TGTGCCAGCAGCCAGCGAAGCAATCAGCCCCAGCATTTT. Translating it yields CASSQRSNQPQHF. The rearrangement uses TRBV4-2 and TRBJ1-5; D is unclear. With 3 bases removed from V and 1 base from J, the gap between germline ends came to 4 bases. The germline V gene has CDR1 LGHNA and CDR2 YNFKEQ. The CDR3 extends over 13 amino acids.

The CDR3 DNA reads TGTGCCAAAATCGTACAGGGTCGGAGAGAGACCCAGTACTTC. Protein product: CAKIVQGRRETQYF. V and J are TRBV27 and TRBJ2-5; weak D call: TRBD1 (6 bases). The germline V and J ends were trimmed by 10 bases and 4 bases, with 19 bases remaining between them. Germline values: CDR1 MNHEY, CDR2 SMNVEV (reference sequence). This CDR3 is 14 amino acids long.

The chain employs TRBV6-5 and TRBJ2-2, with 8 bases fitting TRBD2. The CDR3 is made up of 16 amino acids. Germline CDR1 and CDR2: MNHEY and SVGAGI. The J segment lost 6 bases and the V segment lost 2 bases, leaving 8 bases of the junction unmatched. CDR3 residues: CASSYGAGGPAGELFF. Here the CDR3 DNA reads TGTGCCAGCAGTTACGGGGCGGGGGGTCCCGCCGGGGAGCTGTTTTTT.